This TCR beta chain was retrieved from a study of blood T cell repertoires in COVID-19. Libraries were prepared by immunoSEQ multiplex PCR; TCRdb keeps only in-frame clonotypes and omits some of them. Here the sample spans 160,000 or so clones, about 85% being singletons. The study recruited people aged 18 to 89 years across about two dozen US areas. V lost 1 base and J 2 bases, leaving 11 bases between the germline ends. The CDR3 has 15 amino acids. Germline values: CDR1 MNHNS, CDR2 SASEGT. Sequences were obtained from PBMCs or T cells enriched from blood (not recorded which). The rearrangement links TRBV6-1 to TRBJ1-2; tentatively, D is TRBD1 (6 bases). The TCR comes from a woman aged 40 to 49 with acute COVID-19. CDR3 DNA sequence: TGTGCCAGCAGTGAAGAAGGCAGGGGAAACTATGGCTACACCTTC. Residues: CASSEEGRGNYGYTF.